This T cell receptor beta chain comes out of a study of T-cell reconstitution after alpha-beta-depleted transplantation in children. The germline V gene encodes CDR1 SQVTM and CDR2 ANQGSEA. Trimming stripped 4 bases from V and 0 bases from J, with 10 bases between. This CDR3 spans 14 amino acids. This clonotype was picked up many times. Preparing the TCRbeta library involved the use of unique molecular identifiers. TCRdb reprocessed the PCR reads with MiXCR, giving one entry per CDR3 protein. Among more than 500,000 distinct CDR3 sequences listed, about an eighth were seen once. Sequencing used PBMCs, mostly from graft donor cells, obtained 180 days after TCRalphabeta/CD19-depleted stem cell transplant. The clonotype comes from a female patient between 2 and 15 years old who had a stem cell transplant for aplastic anemia, so the T cells may come from the graft donor. The rearrangement uses TRBV29-1 and TRBJ2-1; no clear D gene. CDR3 in amino acids: CSVAFRSSYNEQFF. CDR3 coding DNA: TGCAGCGTTGCCTTCCGCAGCTCCTACAATGAGCAGTTCTTC.